This T cell receptor (beta chain) was sequenced during a study of blood T cells in healthy people across ages. Study as a whole: Capture via template switching afforded approximately one barcoded beta molecule per two T cells.

Then a second PCR, running roughly 7 to 11 cycles, was carried out with a sample-barcoded 5' primer and a J-beta primer mix. Each CDR3 protein is one row after TCRdb ran MiXCR on the 5' RACE reads. The sample shows some 900,000 distinct CDR3 sequences, roughly 52% of them seen only once. Trimming took 3 bases from V and 5 from J; bases not matched to a gene: 6. Germline values: CDR1 KGHSH, CDR2 LQKENI. This CDR3 is built from 15 residues. The chain uses TRBV18 and TRBJ1-4, with TRBD1 matching 7 bases. Specimen: blood. This TCR was sampled from a man aged 30 to 39 in good health. This CDR3 reads CASSPTQGRNEKLFF. The CDR3 DNA is TGTGCCAGCTCACCTACACAGGGGAGAAATGAAAAACTGTTTTTT.